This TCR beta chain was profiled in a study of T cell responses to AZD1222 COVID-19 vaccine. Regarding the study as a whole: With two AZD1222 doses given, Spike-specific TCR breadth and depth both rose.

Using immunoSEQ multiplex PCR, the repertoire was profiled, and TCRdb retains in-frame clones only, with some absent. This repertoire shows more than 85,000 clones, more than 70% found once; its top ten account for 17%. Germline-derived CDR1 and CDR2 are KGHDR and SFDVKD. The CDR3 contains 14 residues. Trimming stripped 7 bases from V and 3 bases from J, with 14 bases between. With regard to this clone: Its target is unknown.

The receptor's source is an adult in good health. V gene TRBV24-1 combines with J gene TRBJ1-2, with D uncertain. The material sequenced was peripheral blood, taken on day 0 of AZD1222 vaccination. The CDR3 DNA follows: TGTGCCACCAGCAGTCCTGGGAAGGACTATGGCTACACCTTC. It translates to CATSSPGKDYGYTF.